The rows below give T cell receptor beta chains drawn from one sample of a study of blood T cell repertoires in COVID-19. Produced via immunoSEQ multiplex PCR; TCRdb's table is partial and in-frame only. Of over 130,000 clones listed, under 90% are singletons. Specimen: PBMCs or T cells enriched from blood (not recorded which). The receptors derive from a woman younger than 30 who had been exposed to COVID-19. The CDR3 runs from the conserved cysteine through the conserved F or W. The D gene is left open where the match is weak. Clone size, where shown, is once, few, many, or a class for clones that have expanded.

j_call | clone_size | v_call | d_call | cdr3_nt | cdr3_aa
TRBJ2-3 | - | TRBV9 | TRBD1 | TGTGCCAGCAGCGGGACAGGGTTGGCGGGAGATACGCAGTATTTT | CASSGTGLAGDTQYF
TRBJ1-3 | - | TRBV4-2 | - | TGTGCCAGCAGCCTCATCTCTGGAAACACCATATATTTT | CASSLISGNTIYF
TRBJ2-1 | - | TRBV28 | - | TGTGCCAGCAGTTTAGGTTTGTTGAGGGCCAATGAGCAGTTCTTC | CASSLGLLRANEQFF
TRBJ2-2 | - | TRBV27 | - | TGTGCCAGCAGACCCTCGACAGCGAACACCGGGGAGCTGTTTTTT | CASRPSTANTGELFF
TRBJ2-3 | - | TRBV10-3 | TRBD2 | TGTGCCAACGGGGCGGGAGCGGATACGCAGTATTTT | CANGAGADTQYF
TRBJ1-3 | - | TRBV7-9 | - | TGTGCCAGCAGCTACCAAGCAGGGTCTGGAAACACCATATATTTT | CASSYQAGSGNTIYF
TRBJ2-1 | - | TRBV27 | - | TGTGCCAGCAAAACGGACAGTATCTCCTACAATGAGCAGTTCTTC | CASKTDSISYNEQFF
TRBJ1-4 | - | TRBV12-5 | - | TGTGCTAGTGGAAGGTTTAACAGGCCTTTCGGGGAAAAACTGTTTTTT | CASGRFNRPFGEKLFF
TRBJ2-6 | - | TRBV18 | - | TGTGCCAGCTACACGACAGTACTTGGGGGGGCCAACGTCCTGACTTTC | CASYTTVLGGANVLTF
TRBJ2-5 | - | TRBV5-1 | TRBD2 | TGCGCCAGCAGCCTGGGACTATCCCAAGAGACCCAGTACTTC | CASSLGLSQETQYF
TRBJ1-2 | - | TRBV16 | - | TGTGCCAGCAGCCCGAGCCAAGCTAACTATGGCTACACCTTC | CASSPSQANYGYTF
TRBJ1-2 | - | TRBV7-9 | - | TGTGCCAGCACCAACGGAGGGGTGGGCTACACCTTC | CASTNGGVGYTF
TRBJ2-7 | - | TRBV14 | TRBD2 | TGTGCCAGCAGCCAAGGACTAGCGGGAGGGCCCTACGAGCAGTACTTC | CASSQGLAGGPYEQYF
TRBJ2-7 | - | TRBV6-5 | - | TGTGCCAGCAGTTTAGGGGCCTCTACCTACGAGCAGTACTTC | CASSLGASTYEQYF
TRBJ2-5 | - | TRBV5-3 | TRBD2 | TGTGCCAGAAGCTGGCGGGAGGTTACTCAAGAGACCCAGTACTTC | CARSWREVTQETQYF
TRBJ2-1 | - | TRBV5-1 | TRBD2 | TGCGCCAGCAGCTTACAAAGCGGGAGGGTGGATGAGCAGTTCTTC | CASSLQSGRVDEQFF
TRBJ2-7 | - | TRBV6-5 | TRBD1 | TGTGCCAGCAGTTACTCGGACAGGGGCCCAAGGAAGCAGTACTTC | CASSYSDRGPRKQYF
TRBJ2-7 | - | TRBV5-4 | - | TGTGCCAGCAGCTCCGGGAAGGTCCCCTACGAGCAGTACTTC | CASSSGKVPYEQYF
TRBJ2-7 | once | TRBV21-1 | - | TGTGCCAGCAGCTCCCCGGGACTAGCGGGAGCGAACGAGCAGTACTTC | CASSSPGLAGANEQYF
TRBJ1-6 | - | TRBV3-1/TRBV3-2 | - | TGTGCCAGCAGCCAAGCCCAGGGTGTTGGGTCACCCCTCCACTTT | CASSQAQGVGSPLHF
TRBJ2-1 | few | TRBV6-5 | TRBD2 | TGTGCCAGCAGTTACTCTTCAAGCGGGAGGTTGAATGAGCAGTTCTTC | CASSYSSSGRLNEQFF
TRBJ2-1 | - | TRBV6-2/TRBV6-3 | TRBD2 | TGTGCCAGCAGTTACGTTTTGGGTAGCGGGAGGACTGACGGCTCCTACAATGAGCAGTTCTTC | CASSYVLGSGRTDGSYNEQFF
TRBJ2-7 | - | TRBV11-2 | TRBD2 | TGTGCCAGCAGCCCCGAACTAGCGGGAGCGGGAGAGCAGTACTTC | CASSPELAGAGEQYF
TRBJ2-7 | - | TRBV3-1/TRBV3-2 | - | TGTGCCAGCAGCCAATTAAACTACGAGCAGTACTTC | CASSQLNYEQYF